These 15 T cell receptor beta chains originate from one sample sequenced in a study of T cell clonotyping in hematopoietic cell transplantation. Clones were sequenced by immunoSEQ multiplex PCR, and TCRdb holds only the in-frame ones, with some missing. The repertoire consists of 26,000 or so clones, with 90% to 96% occurring once and the leading ten covering approximately 1.5%. Sequencing was performed on peripheral blood mononuclear cells. The receptors were sampled from a man aged 45-65 years in good health. Some clones in this sample may be carry-over from other donors' samples.

V usage is TRBV19 and J usage is TRBJ1-1, with a weak D call TRBD1 (5 bases). CDR1 is LNHDA and CDR2 is SQIVND in the germline V gene (reference sequence). The CDR3 length is 11 residues. V was trimmed by 5 bases and J by 7 bases, leaving 8 bases between them. The chain's CDR3 is CASSGDSEAFF. Written as DNA, the CDR3 is TGTGCCAGTAGTGGCGACAGTGAAGCTTTCTTT.

The V gene is TRBV30, the J gene TRBJ1-2; TRBD1 might be the D (6 bases). V lost 6 bases to trimming and J lost 6 bases, with 20 bases between them. Germline V gene lookup returns CDR1 GTSNPN and CDR2 SVGIG (reference sequence). This CDR3 is 14 amino acids long. DNA of the CDR3: TGTGCCTGCAGCCGTAACCCCGGGACAAATGGCTACACCTTC. This translates into CACSRNPGTNGYTF.

The chain joins TRBV30 to TRBJ1-6; tentative D call: TRBD1 (6 bases). Looked up from germline, CDR1 is GTSNPN and CDR2 is SVGIG (reference sequence). Trimming left V 0 bases short and J 9 bases short, with 12 bases between. The CDR3 totals 14 residues. The CDR3 loop is CAWSVNRVSSPLHF. As DNA, the CDR3 is TGTGCCTGGAGTGTCAACAGGGTTTCTTCACCCCTCCACTTT.

This clone was detected once. This sequence joins TRBV19 and TRBJ1-1, with no clear D. V was clipped by 3 bases and J by 4 bases, with 9 bases between them. Per germline, CDR1 LNHDA and CDR2 SQIVND (reference sequence). The CDR3 sequence is 13 residues long. The CDR3 DNA is TGTGCCAGTAGTATGGGTCCGGGCACTGAAGCTTTCTTT. Protein: CASSMGPGTEAFF. The complete variable domain, with remaining parts taken from reference TRBV19 and TRBJ1-1, reads DGGITQSPKYLFRKEGQNVTLSCEQNLNHDAMYWYRQDPGQGLRLIYYSQIVNDFQKGDIAEGYSVSREKKESFPLTVTSAQKNPTAFYLCASSMGPGTEAFFGQGTRLTVV.

The chain uses TRBV14 and TRBJ1-2, with 8 bases that match TRBD1. With 3 bases clipped from V and 7 bases from J, the junction kept 7 bases outside the gene matches. The CDR3 has 14 amino acids. Germline CDR1 is SGHDN and CDR2 is FVKESK. CDR3 bases: TGTGCCAGCAGCCATGAGGCCAGGGGGCTTGGCTACACCTTC. Its protein product is CASSHEARGLGYTF.

This chain links TRBV28 with TRBJ1-1; weak D call: TRBD1 (6 bases). V lost 6 bases, J lost 0 bases, and 17 bases lay in between. Germline-derived CDR1 and CDR2 are MDHEN and SYDVKM. This CDR3 spans 16 amino acids. The CDR3 DNA reads TGTGCCAGCAGCGCCGGCGGGGCAGGGGTGAACACTGAAGCTTTCTTT. Protein sequence: CASSAGGAGVNTEAFF.

This clone has only one observation. The J gene is TRBJ1-6, the V gene TRBV4-1; D might be TRBD1 (6 bases). CDR1 is MGHRA and CDR2 is YSYEKL in the germline V gene. Trimming cost V 1 base and J 9 bases, with 16 bases left between them. The CDR3 consists of 16 residues. CDR3 nucleotides: TGCGCCAGCAGCCAAGCCTCGGGGAGGACAGTTTCACCCCTCCACTTT. Translation gives CASSQASGRTVSPLHF.

The chain joins TRBV19 to TRBJ1-1, with D maybe TRBD1 (5 bases). V was cut by 5 bases and J by 1 base, with 20 bases left in between. There are 17 residues in the CDR3. Germline values: CDR1 LNHDA, CDR2 SQIVND (reference sequence). CDR3 amino acids: CASSSRLYTGTNTEAFF. CDR3 in DNA: TGTGCCAGTAGTTCCCGATTGTACACCGGGACGAACACTGAAGCTTTCTTT. Together with reference TRBV19 and TRBJ1-1, the CDR3 gives the full variable domain: DGGITQSPKYLFRKEGQNVTLSCEQNLNHDAMYWYRQDPGQGLRLIYYSQIVNDFQKGDIAEGYSVSREKKESFPLTVTSAQKNPTAFYLCASSSRLYTGTNTEAFFGQGTRLTVV.

Remarks on this clone: The same CDR3 also results from other DNA sequences found in this sample. The chain joins TRBV5-6 to TRBJ2-7, with D perhaps matching TRBD1 or TRBD2 (5 bases each). Germline V gene data show CDR1 as SGHDT and CDR2 as YYEEEE. The ends were cut back, 4 bases at V and 3 bases at J, with 11 bases in the middle. The length of the CDR3 is 13 residues. The CDR3 coding sequence is TGTGCCAGCAGCCCGGGACCTTTCTACGAGCAGTACTTC. This sequence encodes CASSPGPFYEQYF.

CDR3 amino acids: CASSPGGGHEKLFF. CDR3 bases: TGCGCCAGCAGCCCGGGCGGTGGGCATGAAAAACTGTTTTTT. The chain couples TRBV5-1 to TRBJ1-4; D not certain. This CDR3 contains 14 residues. Between the trimmed V and J ends, which lost 4 bases and 6 bases, there was a span of 13 bases. The germline V gene encodes CDR1 SGHRS and CDR2 YFSETQ. The full variable domain, with the rest looked up from reference TRBV5-1 and TRBJ1-4, is KAGVTQTPRYLIKTRGQQVTLSCSPISGHRSVSWYQQTPGQGLQFLFEYFSETQRNKGNFPGRFSGRQFSNSRSEMNVSTLELGDSALYLCASSPGGGHEKLFFGSGTQLSVL.

The gene calls are TRBV7-8 and TRBJ2-7, with 10 bases that match TRBD1. V was pared by 5 bases and J by 5 bases, with 6 bases of the junction left unmatched. Germline V lookup: CDR1 SGHVS, CDR2 FQNEAQ. This CDR3 region has 14 residues. The CDR3 bases are TGTGCCAGCAGCCCCAGACAGGGGGCGGACGAGCAGTACTTC. It is translated as CASSPRQGADEQYF.

This sequence joins TRBV19 and TRBJ2-7; D possibly uses TRBD1 or TRBD2 (5 bases each). This CDR3 contains 13 residues. V dropped 6 bases and J dropped 6 bases, with 15 bases sitting between them. In germline, CDR1 is LNHDA, CDR2 SQIVND (reference sequence). The CDR3 sequence: CASSQGGGAEQYF. The CDR3 DNA reads as TGTGCCAGTAGCCAGGGCGGAGGAGCCGAGCAGTACTTC.

The chain recombines TRBV5-1 with TRBJ1-4; 7 nucleotides align to TRBD1. Germline-derived CDR1 and CDR2 are SGHRS and YFSETQ. The J segment lost 2 bases and the V segment lost 4 bases, leaving 5 bases of the junction unmatched. CDR3 length: 15 amino acids. The CDR3 reads CASSPGRGTNEKLFF. In nucleotides, the CDR3 is TGCGCCAGCAGCCCGGGCAGGGGGACTAATGAAAAACTGTTTTTT.

The chain links TRBV6-4 to TRBJ1-6; no firm D call. The CDR3 runs 13 residues. Deletions cut 4 bases from V and 5 bases from J, with 6 bases between. Germline V gene lookup returns CDR1 MRHNA and CDR2 SNTAGT. The CDR3 loop is CASSAQNNSPLHF. CDR3 in DNA: TGTGCCAGCAGTGCACAGAATAATTCACCCCTCCACTTT.

This chain uses TRBV9 with TRBJ2-6; D is unclear. The germline V gene has CDR1 SGDLS and CDR2 YYNGEE. The CDR3 loop spans 15 amino acids. The V and J ends lost 4 bases and 4 bases respectively, with 12 bases between them. CDR3 bases: TGTGCCAGCAGCCCCTTAGACGGAGGGGCCAACGTCCTGACTTTC. It is translated as CASSPLDGGANVLTF.